This T cell receptor beta chain came from a study of blood T cell repertoires in COVID-19. Per the original data handling: Reference gene primers were amplified, and this amplification served to estimate nucleated cell counts. Assay: immunoSEQ multiplex PCR; the TCRdb copy retains only in-frame clones and omits some. The DNA gave D and trimming, while V, J and clone size come from that table. The sample has 250,000 or so clones; roughly four fifths are singletons. The receptor comes from a woman in her 70s with acute or convalescent COVID-19. The specimen was peripheral blood.

The CDR3 sequence: CASSDQGNYGYTF. The CDR3 DNA is TGTGCCAGCAGTGATCAGGGGAACTATGGCTACACCTTC. V and J are TRBV6-1 and TRBJ1-2; D is possibly TRBD1 (6 bases). The germline V gene has CDR1 MNHNS and CDR2 SASEGT. Trimming took 3 bases from V and 2 from J, leaving 7 bases between them. The CDR3 is made up of 13 amino acids.